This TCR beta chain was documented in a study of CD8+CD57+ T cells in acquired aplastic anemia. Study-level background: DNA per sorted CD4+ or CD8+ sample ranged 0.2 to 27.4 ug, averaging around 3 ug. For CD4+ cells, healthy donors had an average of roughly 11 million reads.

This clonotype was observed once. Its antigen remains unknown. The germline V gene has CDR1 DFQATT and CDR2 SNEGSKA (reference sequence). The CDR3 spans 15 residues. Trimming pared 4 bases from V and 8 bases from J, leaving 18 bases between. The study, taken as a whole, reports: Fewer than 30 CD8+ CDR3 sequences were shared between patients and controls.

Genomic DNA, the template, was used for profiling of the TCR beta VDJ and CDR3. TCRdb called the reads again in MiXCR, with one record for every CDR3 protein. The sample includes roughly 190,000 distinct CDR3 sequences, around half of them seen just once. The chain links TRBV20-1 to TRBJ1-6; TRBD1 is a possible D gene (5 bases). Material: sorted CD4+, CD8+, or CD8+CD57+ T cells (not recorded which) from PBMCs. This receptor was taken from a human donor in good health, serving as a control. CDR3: CSAMEAGGPYSPLHF. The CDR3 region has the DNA TGCAGTGCTATGGAAGCGGGGGGACCCTATTCACCCCTCCACTTT.